Sequencing of this T cell receptor (beta chain) was carried out in a study of control samples from healthy donors and cancer patients. Germline-derived CDR1 and CDR2 are SGHTA and FQGNSA. V was shortened by 3 bases and J by 1 base, with 7 bases between the two germline ends. This CDR3 has 15 residues. TCRdb's table, derived via immunoSEQ multiplex PCR, lists solely in-frame clones and lacks some. This sample has 90,000 to 150,000 clones; approximately 88% occur once, and the top ten carry less than 3.5%. The rearrangement uses TRBV7-2 and TRBJ1-6; D possibly corresponds to TRBD1 (5 bases). Sequencing input: blood. The origin of this receptor is a man aged 35-49 years in good health. This CDR3 reads CASSLGVSYNSPLHF. The CDR3, as DNA: TGTGCCAGCAGCTTGGGGGTGTCCTATAATTCACCCCTCCACTTT.